This paragraph covers one T cell receptor beta chain sequence. What it binds is unknown. PCR employed 60 Vbeta and 13 Jbeta primers. Per the original data handling: Later reanalysis found 75 million to 95 million unique TCR beta chains, some 10 million of them shared. Produced via immunoSEQ multiplex PCR; TCRdb's table is partial and in-frame only. V and J calls and clone size follow that table, whereas D and trimming were derived from the DNA. The ten most abundant clones cover 1.3% of a sample with about 160,000 clones. This sample is part of a study of cytomegalovirus exposure and HLA in healthy donors. Study-wide background: The study's early data release held about 85 million unique TCRs from HLA-typed donors. Study-wide points: A prior analysis recorded that most TCR beta V segments were productive about 87% or about 30% of the time.

CDR3 length equals 14 residues. V lost 6 bases and J lost 4, with 16 bases in between. The gene calls are TRBV6-7 and TRBJ2-7; tentative D call: TRBD2 (6 bases). TRBV6-7 is an ORF; its function is uncertain. Sequenced: PBMCs. The receptor's source is a woman aged 60-75 years in good health and CMV-seronegative. The CDR3 DNA follows: TGTGCCAGCAGCCAGGAGGAGGGAACATACGAGCAGTACTTC. It translates to CASSQEEGTYEQYF.